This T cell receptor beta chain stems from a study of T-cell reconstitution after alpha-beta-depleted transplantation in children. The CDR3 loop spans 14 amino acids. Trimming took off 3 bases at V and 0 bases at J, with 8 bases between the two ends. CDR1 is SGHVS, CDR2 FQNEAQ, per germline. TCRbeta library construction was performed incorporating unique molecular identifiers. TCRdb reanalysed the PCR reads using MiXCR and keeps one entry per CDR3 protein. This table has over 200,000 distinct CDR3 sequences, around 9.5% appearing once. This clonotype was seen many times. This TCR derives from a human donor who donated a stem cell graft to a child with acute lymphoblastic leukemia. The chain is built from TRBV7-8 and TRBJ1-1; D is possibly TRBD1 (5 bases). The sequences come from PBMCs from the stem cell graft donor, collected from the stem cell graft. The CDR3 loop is CASSFGTVNTEAFF. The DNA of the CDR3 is TGTGCCAGCAGCTTTGGGACGGTGAACACTGAAGCTTTCTTT.